The 3 T cell receptor beta chains given below trace back to one sample, sequenced in a study of CD8+ T cells in alopecia areata. The treatment: oral pan-JAK inhibitor, 5-10 mg twice daily. Sequencing templates came from extracted RNA that was reverse transcribed into cDNA. Only in-frame clones appear in the TCRdb table, and some are missing; sequencing was by immunoSEQ multiplex PCR. The table shows approximately 130,000 clones, with approximately 60% occurring only once. Material: CD4+ T cells sorted from blood, obtained at week 4, from a patient treated with tofacitinib. These receptors all stem from a human donor with alopecia areata.

The chain recombines TRBV27 with TRBJ1-4, with unresolved D. Germline V gene sequence: CDR1 MNHEY, CDR2 SMNVEV (reference sequence). Trimming cost V 6 bases and J 4 bases, with 15 bases left between them. The CDR3 consists of 15 residues. For the CDR3, the DNA is TGTGCCAGCAGATCTTGGGAAGGCATTAATGAAAAACTGTTTTTT. It specifies CASRSWEGINEKLFF.

The chain carries TRBV7-2 and TRBJ2-1; 9 bases agree with TRBD2. Germline V lookup: CDR1 SGHTA, CDR2 FQGNSA. The CDR3 is 14 amino acids. V shed 5 bases and J 9 bases; nucleotides not matched to a gene: 8. This chain's CDR3 is CASSRRREGGEQFF. DNA for the CDR3: TGTGCCAGCAGCCGAAGGCGGGAGGGTGGTGAGCAGTTCTTC.

This clone was found once. The V call is TRBV29-1, the J call TRBJ2-5; 9 nucleotides match TRBD2. The CDR3 totals 13 residues. CDR1 is SQVTM, CDR2 ANQGSEA, per germline. After removal of 7 bases from V and 5 bases from J, the junction contained 8 bases not matched to a gene. The CDR3 spells CSALAGELETQYF. DNA for the CDR3: TGCAGCGCCTTAGCGGGGGAGCTTGAGACCCAGTACTTC.